These 12 T cell receptor beta chains were all obtained from the same sample, sequenced in a study of cytomegalovirus exposure and HLA in healthy donors. Sequencing used immunoSEQ multiplex PCR; TCRdb keeps in-frame clones, though not all of them. The sample consists of about 140,000 clones, roughly nine tenths of them appearing once. Sequences were obtained from PBMCs. The receptors here all came from a man aged 18 to 29 in good health and CMV-seronegative.

This chain uses TRBV6-4 with TRBJ2-3; the D gene is possibly TRBD2 (5 bases). The germline gives CDR1 MRHNA, CDR2 SNTAGT. The CDR3 spans 14 residues. Trimming took 3 bases from V and 2 from J, leaving 9 bases between them. CDR3 in DNA: TGTGCCAGCAGTGAACGGGGATCCACAGATACGCAGTATTTT. Protein sequence: CASSERGSTDTQYF.

Here the CDR3 DNA reads TGCGCCAGCAGCTTGGTGCCAGGGAATGAAAAACTGTTTTTT. Its protein product is CASSLVPGNEKLFF. The chain recombines TRBV5-1 with TRBJ1-4; TRBD1 might be the D (5 bases). With 0 bases removed from V and 5 bases from J, the gap between germline ends came to 8 bases. CDR3 length: 14 amino acids. Germline V gene sequence: CDR1 SGHRS, CDR2 YFSETQ.

This sequence joins TRBV5-1 and TRBJ1-4, with D unclear. Germline CDR1 reads SGHRS; CDR2 reads YFSETQ. CDR3 size: 14 residues. V shed 4 bases and J shed 8 bases, with 15 bases lying between them. The CDR3 region has the DNA TGCGCCAGCAGCCCAGGCGGGGAAGACGAAAAACTGTTTTTT. Its protein product is CASSPGGEDEKLFF.

This rearrangement joins TRBV4-2 to TRBJ1-2; D is unclear. Germline V lookup: CDR1 LGHNA, CDR2 YNFKEQ. V lost 3 bases to trimming and J lost 1 base, with 6 bases between them. This CDR3 is built from 13 residues. This CDR3 is CASSQENNYGYTF. The DNA for the CDR3 is TGTGCCAGCAGCCAGGAGAATAACTATGGCTACACCTTC.

The chain combines TRBV6-5 with TRBJ1-1; the D is unclear. The CDR3 sequence is 14 residues long. Trimming cost V 8 bases and J 4 bases, with 17 bases left between them. Per germline, CDR1 MNHEY and CDR2 SVGAGI. The CDR3 DNA follows: TGTGCCAGCTCACCCCTCGGGAGTCTCACTGAAGCTTTCTTT. It encodes CASSPLGSLTEAFF.

Details on this clone: Other DNA sequences in the sample encode the same CDR3. The CDR3 sequence: CASSSQGGTEAFF. In DNA, the CDR3 is TGTGCCAGCAGCTCGCAGGGGGGCACTGAAGCTTTCTTT. The V and J genes are TRBV7-9 and TRBJ1-1; 7 bases fit TRBD1. The CDR3 contains 13 residues. Germline CDR1 is SEHNR and CDR2 is FQNEAQ (reference sequence). Trimming removed 4 bases from V and 4 bases from J; junction bases left unmatched: 3.

The chain recombines TRBV18 with TRBJ1-2; 9 nucleotides agree with TRBD1. The CDR3 totals 15 residues. Germline trimming cut 3 bases from V and 7 bases from J; bases unmatched to any gene: 9. The germline V gene encodes CDR1 KGHSH and CDR2 LQKENI. The CDR3 sequence: CASSPSQGAVSGYTF. CDR3 nucleotides: TGTGCCAGCTCACCTTCACAGGGGGCGGTTAGTGGCTACACCTTC.

This rearrangement joins TRBV2 to TRBJ2-1, with 8 bases that match TRBD2. The J segment lost 1 base and the V segment lost 10 bases, leaving 9 bases of the junction unmatched. From germline, CDR1 is SNHLY and CDR2 FYNNEI. This CDR3 has 15 residues. CDR3 in amino acids: CATKRERGSYNEQFF. The CDR3 coding sequence is TGTGCCACCAAAAGGGAGCGGGGGTCCTACAATGAGCAGTTCTTC.

This chain links TRBV5-4 with TRBJ2-3; 8 positions match TRBD2. Per the germline V gene, CDR1 is SGHNT and CDR2 is YYREEE (reference sequence). This CDR3 region has 17 residues. V dropped 6 bases and J dropped 9; count of bases not matched to a gene: 21. The CDR3 coding sequence is TGTGCCAGCATGGAGGACCGGGCGGACGGGGGGGGAGTCACGCAGTATTTT. This gives the protein CASMEDRADGGGVTQYF.

The chain has TRBV30 and TRBJ2-7; D possibly corresponds to TRBD1 (5 bases). The CDR3 totals 13 residues. The germline V gene encodes CDR1 GTSNPN and CDR2 SVGIG (reference sequence). Trimming cost V 2 bases and J 0 bases, with 8 bases left between them. The CDR3 nucleotides read TGTGCCTGGAGTCCCGGACACTCCTACGAGCAGTACTTC. Protein product: CAWSPGHSYEQYF.

This chain joins TRBV7-9 and TRBJ1-5; a possible D gene is TRBD1 (6 bases). Trimming left V 0 bases short and J 0 bases short, with 9 bases between. The length of the CDR3 is 16 residues. Germline lookup yields CDR1 SEHNR and CDR2 FQNEAQ (reference sequence). The CDR3 bases are TGTGCCAGCAGCTTAGCTCAGGGGTATAGCAATCAGCCCCAGCATTTT. As protein: CASSLAQGYSNQPQHF.

In this sample, this clone turned up once. One junction end does not reproduce the germline sequence, and a read error may be involved. The V call is TRBV11-2, the J call TRBJ2-1; tentative D call: TRBD2 (6 bases). The germline V gene has CDR1 SGHAT and CDR2 FQNNGV. The CDR3 loop spans 12 amino acids. The CDR3 region has the DNA TGTGCCAGCAGCATATATGGAGGAGGGCCTCTCTTC. Translating gives CASSIYGGGPLF.